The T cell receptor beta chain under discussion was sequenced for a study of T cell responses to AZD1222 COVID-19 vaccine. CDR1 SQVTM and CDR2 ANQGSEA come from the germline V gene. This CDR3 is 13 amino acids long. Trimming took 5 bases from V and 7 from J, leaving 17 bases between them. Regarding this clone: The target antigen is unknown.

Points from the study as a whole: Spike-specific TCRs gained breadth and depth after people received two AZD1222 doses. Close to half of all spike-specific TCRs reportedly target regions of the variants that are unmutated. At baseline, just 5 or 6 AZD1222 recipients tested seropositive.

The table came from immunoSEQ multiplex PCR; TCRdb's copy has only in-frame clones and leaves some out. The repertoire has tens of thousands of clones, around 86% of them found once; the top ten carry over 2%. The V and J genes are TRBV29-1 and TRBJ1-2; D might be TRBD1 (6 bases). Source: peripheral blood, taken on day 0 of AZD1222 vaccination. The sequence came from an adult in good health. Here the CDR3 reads CSVPRRDKPGYTF. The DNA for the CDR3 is TGCAGCGTTCCGAGGCGGGACAAGCCTGGCTACACCTTC.